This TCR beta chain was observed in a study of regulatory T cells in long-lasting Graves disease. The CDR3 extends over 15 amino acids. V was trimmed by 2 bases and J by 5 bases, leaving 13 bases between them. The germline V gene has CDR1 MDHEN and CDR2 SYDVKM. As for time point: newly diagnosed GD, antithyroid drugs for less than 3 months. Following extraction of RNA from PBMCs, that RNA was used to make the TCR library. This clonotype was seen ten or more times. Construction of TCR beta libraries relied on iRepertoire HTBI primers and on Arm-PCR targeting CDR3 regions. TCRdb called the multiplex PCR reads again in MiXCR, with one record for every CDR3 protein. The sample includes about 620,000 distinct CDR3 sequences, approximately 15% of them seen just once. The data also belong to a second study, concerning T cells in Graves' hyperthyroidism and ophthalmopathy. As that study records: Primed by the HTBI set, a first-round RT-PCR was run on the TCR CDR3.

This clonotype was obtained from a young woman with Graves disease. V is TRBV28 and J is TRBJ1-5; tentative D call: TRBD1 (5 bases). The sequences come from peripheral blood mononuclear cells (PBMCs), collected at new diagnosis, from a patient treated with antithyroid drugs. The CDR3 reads CASSLIGVQDQPQHF. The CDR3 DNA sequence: TGTGCCAGCAGTTTAATAGGGGTACAAGATCAGCCCCAGCATTTT.